Listed below are T cell receptor beta chains from one sample, sequenced in a study of blood T cell repertoires in COVID-19. Libraries were prepared by immunoSEQ multiplex PCR; TCRdb keeps only in-frame clonotypes and omits some of them. The sample lists roughly 250,000 clones, approximately 82% occurring once. The sample was peripheral blood. These receptors were collected from a woman of 80 years or more with active or convalescent COVID-19. The CDR3 runs from the conserved cysteine through the conserved F or W. D genes are given only for firm matches. Part of the rows lack a size; the others show once, few, many or a class for expanded clones.

TRBJ2-4 - - TRBV3-1/TRBV3-2 TGTGCCAGCAGCCAACAGGGGAGGGTTCAGTACTTC CASSQQGRVQYF
TRBJ1-5 - once TRBV2 TGTGCCAGCGATTTCGAGGGCCGCAATCAGCCCCAGCATTTT CASDFEGRNQPQHF
TRBJ1-1 - - TRBV28 TGTGCCAGCAGTTTAGCCAGATATGAAGCTTTCTTT CASSLARYEAFF
TRBJ2-5 TRBD1 - TRBV5-4 TGTGCCAGCAGCTTGGGGGACAGGTCCGGGCCCCAGTACTTC CASSLGDRSGPQYF
TRBJ2-7 TRBD1 - TRBV2 TGTGCCAGCAGTGAAGCAGAGGGGGCTTACTCCTACGAGCAGTACTTC CASSEAEGAYSYEQYF
TRBJ2-7 - - TRBV3-1/TRBV3-2 TGTGCCAGCAGCCAAGATTTAGGACAAGCTAAAGAGCAGTACTTC CASSQDLGQAKEQYF
TRBJ1-3 - - TRBV5-4 TGTGCCAGCAGTTTTATTGACACCATATATTTT CASSFIDTIYF
TRBJ2-5 TRBD2 - TRBV5-1 TGCGCCAGCAGCTTGTTGCTAGCGGGAGGCTCACAAGAGACCCAGTACTTC CASSLLLAGGSQETQYF
TRBJ2-3 TRBD2 - TRBV4-2 TGTGCCAGCAGCCAAGATGGTGCGGGGGGAGGCACAGATACGCAGTATTTT CASSQDGAGGGTDTQYF
TRBJ1-1 - - TRBV6-6 TGTGCCAGCAGTACCCAGGGACAATCCACTGAAGCTTTCTTT CASSTQGQSTEAFF
TRBJ1-5 - - TRBV28 TGTGCCAGCAGTTTTAAAGGGGGAAGCAATCAGCCCCAGCATTTT CASSFKGGSNQPQHF
TRBJ1-2 - few TRBV19 TGTGCCAGTAGTGTGGGAGGCAACTATGGCTACACCTTC CASSVGGNYGYTF
TRBJ2-2 TRBD1 once TRBV6-4 TGTGCCAGCAGCGCCGCAGGGGGTTACGGGGAGCTGTTTTTT CASSAAGGYGELFF
TRBJ1-5 - - TRBV24-1 TGTGCCACCAGTGATGGAGGGGGGGATCAGCCCCAGCATTTT CATSDGGGDQPQHF
TRBJ1-1 - few TRBV28 TGTGCCAGCAGTCGTCTGACAGAAGAAGCTTTCTTT CASSRLTEEAFF
TRBJ1-6 TRBD1 - TRBV7-9 TGTGCCAGCAACTCTGGGACAGGGACGATCTCACCCCTCCACTTT CASNSGTGTISPLHF
TRBJ2-1 TRBD2 - TRBV7-8 TGTGCCAGCAGCCCGCACTTGTCACTAGCGGGAGGGTATGAGCAGTTCTTC CASSPHLSLAGGYEQFF
TRBJ1-5 - - TRBV7-9 TGTGCCAGCAGCTTTGCGGGGGGCAATCAGCCCCAGCATTTT CASSFAGGNQPQHF
TRBJ2-3 - - TRBV20-1 TGCAGTGCTAGTCTCCGACAGATAAGCACAGATACGCAGTATTTT CSASLRQISTDTQYF
TRBJ1-2 TRBD1 - TRBV19 TGTGCCAGTAGGAGGGGGCTTAACTATGGCTACACCTTC CASRRGLNYGYTF
TRBJ1-1 - - TRBV29-1 TGCAGCGTGACAGGTGTCGAGGGAGCTTTCTTT CSVTGVEGAFF
TRBJ1-6 - - TRBV15 TGTGCCACCAGCAGTGTAAATTCACCCCTCCACTTT CATSSVNSPLHF
TRBJ1-1 - - TRBV11-3 TGTGCCAGCAGCCCCGAAGGAGGGCGCCGCACTGAAGCTTTCTTT CASSPEGGRRTEAFF
TRBJ1-4 TRBD1 - TRBV10-3 TGTGCCACCCACCCTACACGGGACAGCACAACTAATGAAAAACTGTTTTTT CATHPTRDSTTNEKLFF
TRBJ2-2 TRBD1 - TRBV4-1 TGCGCCAGCAGCCAGGGACAGGGTCGGGGAAGACGGGGCGGGGAGCTGTTTTTT CASSQGQGRGRRGGELFF
TRBJ2-7 TRBD1 - TRBV5-1 TGCGCCAGCAGCTTATTCGGGCAGGGGGCGAAAGAGCAGTACTTC CASSLFGQGAKEQYF
TRBJ2-5 - - TRBV15 TGTGCCACCAGCAAAAACCTAGGCCAAGAGACCCAGTACTTC CATSKNLGQETQYF
TRBJ1-1 - once TRBV7-9 TGTGCCAGCAGCTTACAGGTTAAGGACACTGAAGCTTTCTTT CASSLQVKDTEAFF
TRBJ1-5 - few TRBV6-6 TGTGCCAGCAGTTACAGTCAGGGTCGAGGCAATCAGCCCCAGCATTTT CASSYSQGRGNQPQHF
TRBJ1-2 - - TRBV30 TGTGCCTGGAGTATGGGGGGGAACTATGGCTACACCTTC CAWSMGGNYGYTF
TRBJ1-6 TRBD1 - TRBV28 TGTGCCAGCAGTCCTCTTATGGGACAGCGCTATTCTAATTCACCCCTCCACTTT CASSPLMGQRYSNSPLHF
TRBJ2-3 TRBD1 - TRBV2 TGTGCCAGCACCACAGGGGTAGAAGATACGCAGTATTTT CASTTGVEDTQYF
TRBJ2-7 TRBD1 once TRBV2 TGTGCCAGCAGCCCCGGAGGACAGGAGAAATTC CASSPGGQEKF
TRBJ2-5 - - TRBV6-1 TGTGCCAGCAGTGAAGTTGGCAGTGAGACCCAGTACTTC CASSEVGSETQYF
TRBJ2-5 TRBD2 - TRBV5-1 TGCGCCAGCAGCTCGGGGGGCCAAGAGACCCAGTACTTC CASSSGGQETQYF
TRBJ1-6 - - TRBV6-5 TGTGCCAGCACCCCACAGGGCCTGAATTCACCCCTCCACTTT CASTPQGLNSPLHF
TRBJ2-5 - - TRBV28 TGTGCCAGCACCAAACGGTCGCAAGAGACCCAGTACTTC CASTKRSQETQYF
TRBJ1-4 - few TRBV25-1 TGTGCCAGCAGTGAATTCAAGGGGATTGATAATGAAAAACTGTTTTTT CASSEFKGIDNEKLFF
TRBJ2-7 TRBD1 once TRBV5-1 TGCGCCACCAGGCCGGGACAGGAGTCCTACGAGCAGTACTTC CATRPGQESYEQYF
TRBJ2-5 TRBD2 - TRBV9 TGTGCCAGCAGCCGAGGTCTAGCGGGGGGAGCCCAAGAGACCCAGTACTTC CASSRGLAGGAQETQYF
TRBJ1-2 TRBD1 - TRBV18 TGTGCCAGCTCACCTAGACAAGACAGGGCCATGGGTGGCTACACCTTC CASSPRQDRAMGGYTF
TRBJ1-2 TRBD1 - TRBV7-6 TGTGCCAGCAGCTTGTCCGGGACAGGGGGATGGTATGGCTACACCTTC CASSLSGTGGWYGYTF
TRBJ1-2 - - TRBV29-1 TGCAGCGTTGTTCTTCCCGTACAGCACTACACCTTC CSVVLPVQHYTF
TRBJ2-7 - - TRBV28 TGTGCCAGCAGGGGGCACGAGCAGTACTTC CASRGHEQYF